The 10 T cell receptor beta chains below were found in one sample sequenced in a study of Graves' ophthalmopathy and Graves' hyperthyroidism. The sequenced template was RNA, covering the TCR beta CDR3 region. A first-round RT-PCR used HTBI primers, followed by a second-round multiplex PCR. TCRdb re-called the multiplex PCR reads with MiXCR, one entry per CDR3 protein. The sample includes about 1.2 million distinct CDR3 sequences, about 36% of them seen just once. The sample comprised peripheral blood or thyroid tissue (not recorded which). The receptors come from an adult man with Graves' hyperthyroidism.

There are a few counts of this clonotype. The V and J genes are TRBV6-6 and TRBJ2-5; a possible D gene is TRBD2 (7 bases). This CDR3 has 18 residues. The V end was cut by 2 bases, the J end by 5 bases, with 24 bases between. In germline, CDR1 is MNHNY, CDR2 SVGAGI (reference sequence). The CDR3 here is CASSYLERPSGGGETQYF. DNA of the CDR3: TGTGCCAGCAGTTACCTTGAGAGGCCTAGCGGAGGGGGGGAGACCCAGTACTTC.

The rearrangement uses TRBV9 and TRBJ2-2; maybe TRBD1 (6 bases). This CDR3 contains 15 residues. The germline gives CDR1 SGDLS, CDR2 YYNGEE. Trimming removed 0 bases from V and 3 bases from J, with 9 bases in between. CDR3 residues: CASSVVQGHTGELFF. As DNA, the CDR3 is TGTGCCAGCAGCGTAGTACAGGGTCACACCGGGGAGCTGTTTTTT.

The chain joins TRBV6-5 to TRBJ2-5; tentative D call: TRBD1 (5 bases). CDR1 is MNHEY and CDR2 is SVGAGI in the germline V gene. V was clipped by 8 bases and J by 0 bases, with 13 bases between them. The CDR3 loop spans 14 amino acids. CDR3 DNA: TGTGCCAGCTGTACAGGACCGTACCAAGAGACCCAGTACTTC. Translated, it gives CASCTGPYQETQYF.

This clonotype was observed many times. V is TRBV20-1 and J is TRBJ1-5; the match to TRBD1 covers 8 bases. CDR1 is DFQATT and CDR2 is SNEGSKA in the germline V gene (reference sequence). This CDR3 has 13 residues. The ends lost 3 bases at V and 6 bases at J; junction bases unmatched: 4. This chain's CDR3 is CSASGQGGQPQHF. CDR3 DNA: TGCAGTGCTAGTGGACAGGGAGGTCAGCCCCAGCATTTT.

V gene TRBV10-3 combines with J gene TRBJ2-5, with 10 bases aligning to TRBD2. The CDR3 has 16 residues. V was pared by 6 bases and J by 2 bases, with 9 bases of the junction left unmatched. Germline-derived CDR1 and CDR2 are ENHRY and SYGVKD. CDR3 nucleotides: TGTGCCATCAGCGACTCAGGTAGCGGGAGGCAAGAGACCCAGTACTTC. Protein: CAISDSGSGRQETQYF.

This clonotype has just a few counts. The chain recombines TRBV11-2 with TRBJ2-7; D assignment may be TRBD1 or TRBD2 (5 bases each). The V gene lost 5 bases and the J gene lost 6 bases, with 20 bases spanning the gap. The CDR3 loop spans 15 amino acids. The germline CDR1 and CDR2 sequences are SGHAT and FQNNGV. This CDR3 is CASSPSEGWFSEQYF. DNA for the CDR3: TGTGCCAGCAGCCCCAGTGAGGGGTGGTTCAGCGAGCAGTACTTC.

V gene TRBV5-5 combines with J gene TRBJ2-7, with D perhaps TRBD1 or TRBD2 (6 bases each). The germline V gene has CDR1 SGHKS and CDR2 YYEKEE (reference sequence). V was cut by 7 bases and J by 3 bases, with 14 bases left in between. The CDR3 spans 13 residues. CDR3 sequence reads: CASGEGGRYEQYF. The CDR3 DNA sequence: TGTGCCAGCGGCGAGGGGGGTCGCTACGAGCAGTACTTC. Variable domain in full (rest from reference TRBV5-5 and TRBJ2-7): DAGVTQSPTHLIKTRGQQVTLRCSPISGHKSVSWYQQVLGQGPQFIFQYYEKEERGRGNFPDRFSARQFPNYSSELNVNALLLGDSALYLCASGEGGRYEQYFGPGTRLTVT.

V and J are TRBV6-4 and TRBJ1-1; D may be TRBD1 (5 bases). The germline V and J ends were trimmed by 6 bases and 5 bases, with 16 bases remaining between them. The CDR3 totals 14 residues. Germline lookup yields CDR1 MRHNA and CDR2 SNTAGT. In DNA form, the CDR3 reads TGTGCCAGCAGAAAAACAGGATTGGGTACTGAAGCTTTCTTT. Amino acids: CASRKTGLGTEAFF.

The V call is TRBV20-1, the J call TRBJ2-2, with D perhaps matching TRBD2 (6 bases). V lost 0 bases and J lost 7, with 15 bases in between. Per germline, CDR1 DFQATT and CDR2 SNEGSKA (reference sequence). The CDR3 sequence is 15 residues long. The CDR3 sequence is CSARDRGGIDGELFF. The CDR3 coding sequence is TGCAGTGCTAGAGATCGAGGAGGGATTGACGGGGAGCTGTTTTTT.

This clonotype was counted once. Relative to the germline gene, one junction end is altered; a read error may explain this. The chain links TRBV4-1 to TRBJ1-5, with a possible D match to TRBD1 (5 bases). This CDR3 has 15 residues. The germline V gene encodes CDR1 MGHRA and CDR2 YSYEKL. CDR3 nucleotides: TGCGCCAACAGCCGAGACCGGGGACCTATCACTCCCCAGCATTTT. Amino acid sequence: CANSRDRGPITPQHF.